This T cell receptor (beta chain) was obtained from a study of control samples from healthy donors and cancer patients. This CDR3 is built from 16 residues. Germline V lookup: CDR1 SGHTS, CDR2 YDEGEE. V lost 3 bases to trimming and J lost 6 bases; unmatched junction nucleotides: 11. Produced via immunoSEQ multiplex PCR; TCRdb's table is partial and in-frame only. The data show some 99,000 clones, just over 90% seen once. The V gene is TRBV5-8, the J gene TRBJ1-4; 7 bases match TRBD1. This receptor was obtained from a human donor in good health. The donor label of this sample is uncertain. Sequenced input: blood. The CDR3 bases are TGTGCCAGCAGCTGGGGACAACGAGGGACAGATGAAAAACTGTTTTTT. It yields the protein CASSWGQRGTDEKLFF.